A single T cell receptor beta chain is shown here with its context. Its antigen is not known. TCRdb reprocessed the 5' RACE reads via MiXCR and lists one record per CDR3 protein. The sample has about 470,000 distinct CDR3 sequences; 15% to 20% are singletons. This entry belongs to a study of T-cell memory formation after mild COVID-19. Study outcomes and limitations: The study found contracting CD4+ clones mainly in CM and EM and contracting CD8+ clones in EMRA.

This CDR3 is 14 amino acids long. The germline V gene has CDR1 LGHDT and CDR2 YNNKEL (reference sequence). Trimming cost V 4 bases and J 2 bases, with 12 bases left between them. This TCR was recovered from an adult woman who had mild COVID-19 (a few samples of this study predate the infection). Cell type and time point are not known. The chain has TRBV3-1 and TRBJ2-7; D is perhaps TRBD2 (5 bases). Sequencing was carried out using PBMCs or a T cell subset sorted from them (not recorded which). CDR3 in DNA: TGTGCCAGCAGCCTAGGACTCTCACCCTACGAGCAGTACTTC. Its protein product is CASSLGLSPYEQYF.